This T cell receptor (beta chain) stems from a study of T cell changes during pregnancy in multiple sclerosis. Per germline, CDR1 GTSNPN and CDR2 SVGIG (reference sequence). The CDR3 loop spans 13 amino acids. V was trimmed by 1 base and J by 2 bases, leaving 9 bases between them. This clone was counted between two and nine times. The repertoire was sequenced with immunoSEQ multiplex PCR; TCRdb's copy has only in-frame clones and lacks some. The sample has tens of thousands of clones; 90% are singletons. The sequence was obtained from a female donor with multiple sclerosis, enrolled in a pregnancy study. The source was CD8+ T cells from peripheral blood mononuclear cells, collected before pregnancy. The V and J genes are TRBV30 and TRBJ2-7; no firm D call. As DNA, the CDR3 is TGTGCCTGGAGTGCTGCAGGTCCCTACGAGCAGTACTTC. Amino acids: CAWSAAGPYEQYF.